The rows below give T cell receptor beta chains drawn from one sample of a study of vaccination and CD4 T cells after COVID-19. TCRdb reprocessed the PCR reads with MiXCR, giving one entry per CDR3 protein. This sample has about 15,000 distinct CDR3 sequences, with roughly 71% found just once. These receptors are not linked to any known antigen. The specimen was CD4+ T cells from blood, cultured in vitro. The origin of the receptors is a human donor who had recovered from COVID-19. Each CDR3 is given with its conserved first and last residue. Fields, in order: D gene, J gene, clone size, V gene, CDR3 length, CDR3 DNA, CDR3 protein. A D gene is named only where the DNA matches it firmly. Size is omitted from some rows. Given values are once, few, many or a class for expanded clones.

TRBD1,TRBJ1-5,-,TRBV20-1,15,TGCAGTGCTCGAAGACAGGGTCAGAGCAATCAGCCCCAGCATTTT,CSARRQGQSNQPQHF
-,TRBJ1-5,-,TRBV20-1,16,TGCAGTGCCCACAGCGAGCGATGGCGGGGGAATCAGCCCCAGCATTTT,CSAHSERWRGNQPQHF
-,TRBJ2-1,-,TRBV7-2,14,TGTGCCAGCAGCTTAGAACCCACACACGATGAGCAGTTCTTC,CASSLEPTHDEQFF
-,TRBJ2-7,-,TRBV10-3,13,TGTGCCATCAGTGGTATCCTGGCGCACGAGCAGTACTTC,CAISGILAHEQYF
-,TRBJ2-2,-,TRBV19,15,TGTGCCAGTAGTGCCTCAGGGATTAGCACCGGGGAGCTGTTTTTT,CASSASGISTGELFF
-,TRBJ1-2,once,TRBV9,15,TGTGCCAGCAGCGTAGAGCGGCCATTACCCTGGGGCTACACCTTC,CASSVERPLPWGYTF
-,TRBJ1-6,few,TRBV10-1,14,TGCGCCAGCTCGCGTCAACGGACCAATTCACCCCTCCACTTT,CASSRQRTNSPLHF
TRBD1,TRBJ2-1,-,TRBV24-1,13,TGCGCCGCGACAGGGAAGGGTGTCAATGAGCAGTTCTTC,CAATGKGVNEQFF
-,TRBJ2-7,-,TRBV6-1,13,TGTGCCAGCAGCCCTAGTATCGGATACGAGCAGTACTTC,CASSPSIGYEQYF
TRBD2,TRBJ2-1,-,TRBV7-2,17,TGTGCCAGCAGCTTAGGGGGGCTAGCGGGGTCCTACAATGAGCAGTTCTTC,CASSLGGLAGSYNEQFF
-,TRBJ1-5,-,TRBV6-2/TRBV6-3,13,TGTGCCGTAAACCAGAGAAGCAATCAGCCCCAGCATTTT,CAVNQRSNQPQHF
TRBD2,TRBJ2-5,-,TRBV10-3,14,TGTGCCATCACCCCTAGCGGCCGGGGGGAGACCCAGTACTTC,CAITPSGRGETQYF
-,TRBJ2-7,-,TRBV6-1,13,TGTGCCAGTTCCCGACAGGCGGTTTACGAGCAGTACTTC,CASSRQAVYEQYF
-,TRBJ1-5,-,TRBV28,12,TGTGCCAGCAGTTTAAGCGGGCAGCCCCAGCATTTT,CASSLSGQPQHF
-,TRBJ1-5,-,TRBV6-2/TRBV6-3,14,TGTGCCAGCAACTACGGGGGGGCGGGACAGCCCCAGCATTTT,CASNYGGAGQPQHF
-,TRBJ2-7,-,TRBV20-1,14,TGCAGTGCTAGGCGGGTAGGTCCGGGAAACGAGCAGTACTTC,CSARRVGPGNEQYF
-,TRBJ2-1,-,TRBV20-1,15,TGCAGTGCTAGAGACCCCAGATTCGGCTACAATGAGCAGTTCTTC,CSARDPRFGYNEQFF
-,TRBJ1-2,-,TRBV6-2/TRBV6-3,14,TGTGCCAGCAGTTATTGGGGAGATAACTATGGCTACACCTTC,CASSYWGDNYGYTF
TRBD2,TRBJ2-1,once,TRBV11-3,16,TGTGCCAGCAGCTCTGGACTAGCGGGAGGTGGGGATGAGCAGTTCTTC,CASSSGLAGGGDEQFF
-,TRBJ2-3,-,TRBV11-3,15,TGTGCCAGCAGCTTGGGGGGATTGAGCACAGATACGCAGTATTTT,CASSLGGLSTDTQYF
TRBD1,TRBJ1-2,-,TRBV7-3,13,TGTGCCAGCAGCTCGGGACAGGGCAATGGCTACACCTTC,CASSSGQGNGYTF
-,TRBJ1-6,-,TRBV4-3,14,TGCGCCAGCAGCCAGGTCGTCTCGCGTTCACCCCTCCACTTT,CASSQVVSRSPLHF
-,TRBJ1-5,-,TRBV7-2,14,TGTGCCAGCAGTAAACCCCATAGCAATCAGCCCCAGCATTTT,CASSKPHSNQPQHF
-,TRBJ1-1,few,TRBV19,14,TGTGCCAGTAGTATAACAGGTCGGGACACTGAAGCTTTCTTT,CASSITGRDTEAFF
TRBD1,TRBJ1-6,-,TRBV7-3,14,TGTGCCAGCAGCTGGACAGGAGTTAATTCACCCCTCCACTTT,CASSWTGVNSPLHF
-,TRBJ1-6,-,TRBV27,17,TGTGCCAGCAGTTTATCAAGGGGAGGCACCTATAATTCACCCCTCCACTTT,CASSLSRGGTYNSPLHF
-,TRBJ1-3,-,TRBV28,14,TGTGCCAGCAGCCGTGGCCCCTCTGGAAACACCATATATTTT,CASSRGPSGNTIYF
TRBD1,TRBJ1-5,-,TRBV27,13,TGTGCCACCAGGGACAGGGAAAATCAGCCCCAGCATTTT,CATRDRENQPQHF
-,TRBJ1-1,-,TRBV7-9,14,TGTGCCAGCAGCCCGGACAGAGGAGGAACTGAAGCTTTCTTT,CASSPDRGGTEAFF
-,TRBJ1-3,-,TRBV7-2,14,TGTGCCAGCAGAAAGGGGTCCACCGGAAACACCATATATTTT,CASRKGSTGNTIYF
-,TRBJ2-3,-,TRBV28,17,TGTGCCAGCAGCCCTTGGGGGGTCCAGGGGGGCACAGATACGCAGTATTTT,CASSPWGVQGGTDTQYF
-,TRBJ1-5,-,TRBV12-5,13,TGTGCTAGTGGGGCAGATCTCAATCAGCCCCAGCATTTT,CASGADLNQPQHF
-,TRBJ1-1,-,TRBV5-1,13,TGCGCCAGCAGCTGGACAGCGAACACTGAAGCTTTCTTT,CASSWTANTEAFF
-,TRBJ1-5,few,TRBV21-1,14,TGTGCCAGCAGCACCCCAGGGGTTTATCAGCCCCAGCATTTT,CASSTPGVYQPQHF
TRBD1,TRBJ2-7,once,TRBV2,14,TGTGCCAGCAGGAGAGGGACAGGGGCAGGCGAGCAGTACTTC,CASRRGTGAGEQYF
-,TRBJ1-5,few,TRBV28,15,TGTGCCAGCAGTTTACTGCTGACGTCGAATCAGCCCCAGCATTTT,CASSLLLTSNQPQHF
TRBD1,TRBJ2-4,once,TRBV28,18,TGTGCCAGCAGTCTTACCGGGACAGGGGGCGCCGCCAAAAACATTCAGTACTTC,CASSLTGTGGAAKNIQYF
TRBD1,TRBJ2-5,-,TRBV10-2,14,TGCGCCAGCAGTGATTCTGGCAGGGGGAAGACCCAGTACTTC,CASSDSGRGKTQYF
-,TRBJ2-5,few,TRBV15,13,TGTGCCACCAGCAGAGGACAGCAAGAGACCCAGTACTTC,CATSRGQQETQYF
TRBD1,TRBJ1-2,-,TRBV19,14,TGTGCCAGTACCCTGCGACAGGGAACAGGTGGCTACACCTTC,CASTLRQGTGGYTF